These 26 T cell receptor beta chains originate from one sample sequenced in a study of blood T cell repertoires in COVID-19. Assay: immunoSEQ multiplex PCR; the TCRdb copy retains only in-frame clones and omits some. The data hold some 78,000 clones, with 80% observed a single time. The specimen sequenced was peripheral blood. The receptors here all came from a man in his fifties or sixties with active or convalescent COVID-19.

V is TRBV7-2 and J is TRBJ2-5; 7 nucleotides match TRBD1. Looked up from germline, CDR1 is SGHTA and CDR2 is FQGNSA. This CDR3 spans 11 amino acids. The ends lost 8 bases at V and 5 bases at J; junction bases unmatched: 2. CDR3 bases: TGTGCCAGCCGACAGGGTGAGACCCAGTACTTC. Amino acid sequence: CASRQGETQYF.

This clone was seen a handful of times. The chain combines TRBV29-1 with TRBJ2-7; tentatively, D is TRBD2 (6 bases). This CDR3 has 12 amino acids. Germline V gene data show CDR1 as SQVTM and CDR2 as ANQGSEA. Between the trimmed V and J ends, which lost 7 bases and 4 bases, there was a span of 14 bases. The CDR3 sequence is CSALGGKYEQYF. DNA of the CDR3: TGCAGCGCCTTGGGAGGAAAGTACGAGCAGTACTTC.

The V gene is TRBV9, the J gene TRBJ2-1; TRBD1 aligns across 9 bases. The germline gives CDR1 SGDLS, CDR2 YYNGEE. CDR3 length: 15 amino acids. The J segment lost 7 bases and the V segment lost 3 bases, leaving 8 bases of the junction unmatched. CDR3 protein: CASSGGTGSRNEQFF. For the CDR3, the DNA is TGTGCCAGCAGCGGGGGGACAGGGTCCAGGAATGAGCAGTTCTTC.

V gene TRBV5-1 combines with J gene TRBJ2-1, with 9 bases matching TRBD1. Germline V gives CDR1 SGHRS, CDR2 YFSETQ. The CDR3 contains 15 residues. The ends lost 3 bases at V and 1 base at J; junction bases unmatched: 2. This CDR3 reads CASSSDRGSYNEQFF. CDR3 nucleotides: TGCGCCAGCAGCTCCGACAGGGGGTCCTACAATGAGCAGTTCTTC. The complete variable domain, with remaining parts taken from reference TRBV5-1 and TRBJ2-1, reads KAGVTQTPRYLIKTRGQQVTLSCSPISGHRSVSWYQQTPGQGLQFLFEYFSETQRNKGNFPGRFSGRQFSNSRSEMNVSTLELGDSALYLCASSSDRGSYNEQFFGPGTRLTVL.

This clone was detected only a few times. This sequence joins TRBV19 and TRBJ1-6; 7 nucleotides match TRBD1. V shed 6 bases and J 7 bases; nucleotides not matched to a gene: 9. CDR3 size: 15 residues. The germline gives CDR1 LNHDA, CDR2 SQIVND (reference sequence). The CDR3 sequence is CASSTAGTANSPLHF. In nucleotides, the CDR3 is TGTGCCAGTAGCACGGCCGGGACAGCGAATTCACCCCTCCACTTT. The full variable domain, rest sourced from reference TRBV19 and TRBJ1-6, is DGGITQSPKYLFRKEGQNVTLSCEQNLNHDAMYWYRQDPGQGLRLIYYSQIVNDFQKGDIAEGYSVSREKKESFPLTVTSAQKNPTAFYLCASSTAGTANSPLHFGNGTRLTVT.

The chain employs TRBV4-3 and TRBJ1-1, with 12 bases matching TRBD1. The CDR3 runs to 17 residues. V shed 4 bases and J 5 bases; nucleotides not matched to a gene: 11. The germline V gene encodes CDR1 LGHNA and CDR2 YSLEER. CDR3 nucleotides: TGCGCCAGCAGCCTTTCCCGGGACAGGGGGCGCCGGACTGAAGCTTTCTTT. Protein product: CASSLSRDRGRRTEAFF.

In its sample, this clone was seen a few times. The rearrangement joins TRBV3-1 (or the pseudogene TRBV3-2) to TRBJ1-5; D is uncertain. Trimming left V 4 bases short and J 9 bases short, with 13 bases between. CDR3 length: 13 residues. Germline V gives CDR1 LGHDT, CDR2 YNNKEL (reference sequence). CDR3 region: CASSLVEGGPQHF. As DNA, the CDR3 is TGTGCCAGCAGCCTGGTCGAGGGAGGGCCCCAGCATTTT.

This sequence joins TRBV7-2 and TRBJ1-3; D is unresolved. The CDR3 totals 13 residues. The V gene's germline CDR1 is SGHTA and CDR2 FQGNSA. V was trimmed by 4 bases and J by 4 bases, leaving 8 bases between them. The CDR3 DNA reads as TGTGCCAGCAGCTCAGCCCAGGGAAACACCATATATTTT. It is translated as CASSSAQGNTIYF.

This rearrangement joins TRBV6-2 or TRBV6-3 to TRBJ2-1; TRBD2 matches 7 bases. Trimming cost V 0 bases and J 4 bases; bases outside gene matches: 9. Per germline, CDR1 MNHEY and CDR2 SVGEGT. This CDR3 is 17 amino acids long. CDR3: CASSYSPPGGMYNEQFF. Written as DNA, the CDR3 is TGTGCCAGCAGTTACTCCCCTCCCGGGGGGATGTACAATGAGCAGTTCTTC.

This clone is judged medium-sized. The sample carries other DNA sequences with the same CDR3. The chain uses TRBV9 and TRBJ2-1, with TRBD1 matching 7 bases. With 0 bases clipped from V and 6 bases from J, the junction kept 3 bases outside the gene matches. The V gene's germline CDR1 is SGDLS and CDR2 YYNGEE. The CDR3 loop spans 14 amino acids. The CDR3 spells CASSVDPGGNEQFF. DNA for the CDR3: TGTGCCAGCAGCGTAGACCCAGGGGGCAATGAGCAGTTCTTC.

This rearrangement joins TRBV7-2 to TRBJ1-6; TRBD1 matches at 7 bases. This CDR3 is 15 amino acids long. V shed 5 bases, J shed 7 bases, and the junction held 8 bases outside the gene matches. The germline V gene encodes CDR1 SGHTA and CDR2 FQGNSA. The CDR3 region has the DNA TGTGCCAGCAGCACCTCCGGGACAGAAAATTCACCCCTCCACTTT. It codes for CASSTSGTENSPLHF.

This clone was seen a single time. The rearrangement links TRBV5-1 to TRBJ2-1; perhaps TRBD1 as D (6 bases). Germline V CDR1 and CDR2: SGHRS, YFSETQ. The CDR3 runs 14 residues. The germline V and J ends were trimmed by 4 bases and 8 bases, with 16 bases remaining between them. The CDR3 nucleotides are TGCGCCAGCAGCACCCTAACAGGGAACGATGAGCAGTTCTTC. This codes for CASSTLTGNDEQFF.

The chain is built from TRBV4-1 and TRBJ2-2; 7 nucleotides align to TRBD1. J was trimmed by 1 base and V by 1 base; bases with no gene match: 12. The CDR3 runs 19 residues. Germline CDR1 MGHRA, CDR2 YSYEKL. The CDR3 nucleotides read TGCGCCAGCAGCCAAGGGGCTAGCCTCGGGACAGAGAACACCGGGGAGCTGTTTTTT. Amino acids: CASSQGASLGTENTGELFF.

This chain uses TRBV15 with TRBJ1-4, with TRBD1 matching over 9 bases. V trimming: 0 bases; J trimming: 5 bases; junction bases outside the gene matches: 4. Germline-derived CDR1 and CDR2 are LNHNV and YYDKDF (reference sequence). CDR3 length equals 16 residues. The CDR3 nucleotides are TGTGCCACCAGCAGAGATGGGGGGACAGGGAATGAAAAACTGTTTTTT. Its protein is CATSRDGGTGNEKLFF.

The chain uses TRBV5-1 and TRBJ2-3; TRBD2 matches 7 bases. Germline V gene data show CDR1 as SGHRS and CDR2 as YFSETQ. CDR3 length equals 15 residues. The ends lost 4 bases at V and 4 bases at J; junction bases unmatched: 9. Here the CDR3 DNA reads TGCGCCAGCAGCCCGGGGGGAATCCGGGCAGATACGCAGTATTTT. Translation gives CASSPGGIRADTQYF.

This sequence joins TRBV19 and TRBJ1-5; D is uncertain. Germline loops: CDR1 LNHDA, CDR2 SQIVND (reference sequence). Trimming cost V 2 bases and J 4 bases, with 3 bases left between them. This CDR3 has 12 amino acids. CDR3 sequence (DNA): TGTGCCAGTAGTATAACTAATCAGCCCCAGCATTTT. Its protein product is CASSITNQPQHF. Complete variable domain (other parts from reference TRBV19 and TRBJ1-5): DGGITQSPKYLFRKEGQNVTLSCEQNLNHDAMYWYRQDPGQGLRLIYYSQIVNDFQKGDIAEGYSVSREKKESFPLTVTSAQKNPTAFYLCASSITNQPQHFGDGTRLSIL.

The sample holds a few counts of this clone. The gene calls are TRBV7-9 and TRBJ2-7; tentatively, D is TRBD1 (5 bases). V was shortened by 5 bases and J by 3 bases, with 14 bases between the two germline ends. Germline values: CDR1 SEHNR, CDR2 FQNEAQ (reference sequence). CDR3 size: 14 residues. For the CDR3, the DNA is TGTGCCAGCAGCCCCCAGGGCCTTGACTACGAGCAGTACTTC. Translated, it gives CASSPQGLDYEQYF.

The chain uses TRBV6-2 or TRBV6-3 and TRBJ1-1; no clear D gene. CDR3 length: 12 amino acids. Germline V gene data show CDR1 as MNHEY and CDR2 as SVGEGT. V was clipped by 3 bases and J by 1 base, with 3 bases between them. The CDR3 spells CASSYRNTEAFF. CDR3 nucleotide sequence: TGTGCCAGCAGTTATAGGAACACTGAAGCTTTCTTT.

The chain links TRBV6-5 to TRBJ1-1; the D is unclear. This CDR3 contains 13 residues. V was pared by 7 bases and J by 7 bases, with 16 bases between. From germline, CDR1 is MNHEY and CDR2 SVGAGI. The CDR3 loop is CASTDGKSGEAFF. In DNA, the CDR3 is TGTGCCAGCACCGACGGGAAGTCGGGTGAAGCTTTCTTT.

The chain recombines TRBV5-5 with TRBJ2-7; D possibly corresponds to TRBD1 (5 bases). The V gene lost 2 bases and the J gene lost 2 bases, with 11 bases spanning the gap. The CDR3 length is 14 residues. Germline lookup yields CDR1 SGHKS and CDR2 YYEKEE (reference sequence). This CDR3 is CASSFDSNTYEQYF. Here the CDR3 DNA reads TGTGCCAGCAGCTTTGACAGCAATACCTACGAGCAGTACTTC.

This rearrangement joins TRBV6-2 or TRBV6-3 to TRBJ2-5; D perhaps matches TRBD2 (6 bases). Per germline, CDR1 MNHEY and CDR2 SVGEGT. Trimming stripped 5 bases from V and 5 bases from J, with 21 bases between. The CDR3 runs to 16 residues. The CDR3 protein is CASSLTREGRGETQYF. For the CDR3, the DNA is TGTGCCAGCAGTCTGACTAGAGAGGGGCGCGGGGAGACCCAGTACTTC.

This chain connects TRBV4-1 to TRBJ1-1; D may be TRBD1 (5 bases). The V end lost 3 bases, the J end lost 10 bases, and 18 bases lay between the germline ends. The CDR3 consists of 14 residues. CDR1 and CDR2 from the germline V gene are MGHRA and YSYEKL. The CDR3 nucleotides read TGCGCCAGCAGCCAGGAAGGAATGGGGGGGAGAGCTTTCTTT. As protein: CASSQEGMGGRAFF.

The chain joins TRBV6-2 or TRBV6-3 to TRBJ2-2, with a tentative D call TRBD2 (6 bases). Trimming left V 6 bases short and J 6 bases short, with 11 bases between. This CDR3 has 13 amino acids. In germline, CDR1 is MNHEY, CDR2 SVGEGT. CDR3 in DNA: TGTGCCAGCAGCGCGGGGATTGCCGGGGAGCTGTTTTTT. Protein: CASSAGIAGELFF.

The chain employs TRBV19 and TRBJ2-1; TRBD2 might be the D (6 bases). CDR1 and CDR2 from the germline V gene are LNHDA and SQIVND (reference sequence). With 5 bases removed from V and 2 bases from J, the gap between germline ends came to 16 bases. This CDR3 has 16 amino acids. Here the CDR3 reads CASSSLAGGAYNEQFF. The DNA of the CDR3 is TGTGCCAGTAGTTCCTTAGCCGGGGGTGCCTACAATGAGCAGTTCTTC. Full variable domain (remainder filled in from reference TRBV19 and TRBJ2-1): DGGITQSPKYLFRKEGQNVTLSCEQNLNHDAMYWYRQDPGQGLRLIYYSQIVNDFQKGDIAEGYSVSREKKESFPLTVTSAQKNPTAFYLCASSSLAGGAYNEQFFGPGTRLTVL.

The table lists this clone with a few counts. V usage is TRBV6-2 or TRBV6-3 and J usage is TRBJ2-1; 7 bases match TRBD2. This CDR3 is built from 17 residues. Germline CDR1 MNHEY, CDR2 SVGEGT. Trimming removed 7 bases from V and 0 bases from J; junction bases left unmatched: 12. This CDR3 is CASTPGRRGGSYNEQFF. The DNA of the CDR3 is TGTGCCAGCACCCCCGGAAGGCGCGGGGGCTCCTACAATGAGCAGTTCTTC.

The chain recombines TRBV19 with TRBJ2-7, with a tentative D call TRBD1 (6 bases). Germline-derived CDR1 and CDR2 are LNHDA and SQIVND (reference sequence). Trimming left V 8 bases short and J 5 bases short, with 16 bases between. The CDR3 length is 13 residues. The CDR3 region has the DNA TGTGCCAGTGGACAGTTCCTACGACACGAGCAGTACTTC. As protein: CASGQFLRHEQYF.